Listed below are T cell receptor beta chains from one sample, sequenced in a study of cytomegalovirus exposure and HLA in healthy donors. Repertoires were generated with immunoSEQ multiplex PCR, while TCRdb's copy carries only in-frame clones and drops some. In the table there are around 160,000 clones, around 83% of which are singletons. Sequenced material: PBMCs. The receptors derive from a male donor in good health and CMV-seropositive. Each CDR3 is given with its conserved first and last residue. A D gene is named only where the DNA matches it firmly. The listing skips clone size in some rows; elsewhere it reads once, few, many or a size class.

CDR3aa,CDR3nt,d_gene,v_gene,abundance,j_gene
CASSLDRGTYEQCF,TGTGCCAGCAGCTTGGACAGGGGAACCTACGAGCAGTGCTTC,TRBD1,TRBV2,.,TRBJ2-7
CASSYPGTPLGYYEQYF,TGTGCCAGCAGCTACCCCGGGACACCCCTGGGATACTACGAGCAGTACTTC,.,TRBV28,.,TRBJ2-7
CASSLDRGYGELFF,TGTGCCAGCAGCCTCGACAGGGGATACGGGGAGCTGTTTTTT,TRBD1,TRBV7-2,few,TRBJ2-2
CASSLAGGETQYF,TGTGCCAGCAGCTTAGCGGGGGGTGAGACCCAGTACTTC,.,TRBV7-2,.,TRBJ2-5
CAWAIGLGGANGLTF,TGTGCCTGGGCGATCGGGTTGGGAGGGGCCAACGGCCTGACTTTC,TRBD2,TRBV30,.,TRBJ2-6
CASSLWQGEKLFF,TGTGCCAGCAGCTTATGGCAGGGGGAAAAACTGTTTTTT,.,TRBV7-7,.,TRBJ1-4
CASSPGSAGGYTF,TGTGCCAGCAGTCCGGGTTCTGCTGGCGGCTACACCTTC,.,TRBV27,.,TRBJ1-2
CASSYSTGRGMNTEAFF,TGCGCCAGCAGCTACTCGACAGGTCGAGGCATGAACACTGAAGCTTTCTTT,.,TRBV5-1,.,TRBJ1-1
CASSPPGAMNTEAFF,TGTGCCAGCAGCCCCCCGGGTGCCATGAACACTGAAGCTTTCTTT,.,TRBV9,.,TRBJ1-1
CASSLGGRSGEQYF,TGTGCCAGCAGCCTCGGGGGGAGGTCTGGCGAGCAGTACTTC,TRBD2,TRBV5-6,.,TRBJ2-7
CAISRQGRSGEQYF,TGTGCCATCAGTCGACAGGGTAGATCTGGCGAGCAGTACTTC,TRBD1,TRBV10-3,.,TRBJ2-7
CASSRTSGGAGELFF,TGCGCCAGCAGCCGGACTAGCGGGGGGGCCGGGGAGCTGTTTTTT,TRBD2,TRBV4-1,.,TRBJ2-2
CASSLRVRGPVEQYF,TGTGCCAGCAGCTTGCGGGTCAGGGGGCCTGTCGAGCAGTACTTC,TRBD1,TRBV7-2,.,TRBJ2-7
CASSNSGSGNTIYF,TGCGCCAGCAGCAACAGCGGCTCTGGAAACACCATATATTTT,.,TRBV5-1,.,TRBJ1-3
CASGRDTVQETQYF,TGTGCCAGCGGCCGGGACACCGTCCAAGAGACCCAGTACTTC,.,TRBV2,.,TRBJ2-5
CASSEGASIGNIQYF,TGTGCCAGCAGCGAGGGGGCTTCCATAGGCAACATTCAGTACTTC,TRBD1,TRBV13,.,TRBJ2-4
CASSPRADNTEAFF,TGTGCCAGCAGCCCCAGGGCCGATAACACTGAAGCTTTCTTT,.,TRBV9,.,TRBJ1-1
CASRSTRGRAGELFF,TGTGCCAGCAGATCTACCAGGGGGCGGGCCGGGGAGCTGTTTTTT,TRBD1,TRBV7-2,.,TRBJ2-2
CASSWTGSYEQYF,TGTGCCAGTAGTTGGACAGGATCCTACGAGCAGTACTTC,TRBD1,TRBV19,.,TRBJ2-7
CASSTSAEPYEQYF,TGTGCCAGCAGCACGAGCGCAGAGCCCTACGAGCAGTACTTC,.,TRBV4-2,.,TRBJ2-7
CASIPGGGETQYF,TGTGCCAGCATCCCGGGGGGGGGCGAGACCCAGTACTTC,TRBD2,TRBV6-6,.,TRBJ2-5
CASSFLVQETQYF,TGTGCCAGTAGTTTTCTAGTACAAGAGACCCAGTACTTC,.,TRBV19,.,TRBJ2-5